The rows below give T cell receptor beta chains drawn from one sample of a study of T cell changes during pregnancy in multiple sclerosis. TCRdb's table, derived via immunoSEQ multiplex PCR, lists solely in-frame clones and lacks some. The data show about 79,000 clones, over 85% seen once. The specimen comprised peripheral blood, sampled in the second trimester of pregnancy. Receptors originate from a female donor in good health, enrolled as a control in a pregnancy study. CDR3s include the opening cysteine and the closing phenylalanine or tryptophan. D genes are given only for firm matches. Clone size is shown for a subset of rows, as once, few, many or a class of expanded clone.

v_call: TRBV7-2
d_call: TRBD1
j_call: TRBJ2-7
clone_size: -
cdr3_nt: TGTGCCAGCAGCTCGCCGACAGGGGGCTACGAGCAGTACTTC
cdr3_aa: CASSSPTGGYEQYF

v_call: TRBV7-9
d_call: -
j_call: TRBJ1-1
clone_size: -
cdr3_nt: TGTGCCAGCCCCCTAACGGGGGGGCTCACTGAAGCTTTCTTT
cdr3_aa: CASPLTGGLTEAFF

v_call: TRBV14
d_call: TRBD1
j_call: TRBJ1-3
clone_size: -
cdr3_nt: TGTGCCAGCAGCCCCAGACAGGGGGGAAACACCATATATTTT
cdr3_aa: CASSPRQGGNTIYF

v_call: TRBV6-5
d_call: TRBD2
j_call: TRBJ2-7
clone_size: -
cdr3_nt: TGTGCCAGCGGCCGCGGGGCTAGCGGGGCCTACGAGCAGTACTTC
cdr3_aa: CASGRGASGAYEQYF

v_call: TRBV6-1
d_call: TRBD1
j_call: TRBJ1-5
clone_size: -
cdr3_nt: TGTGCCAGCGCGGGACAGCACTACAATCAGCCCCAGCATTTT
cdr3_aa: CASAGQHYNQPQHF

v_call: TRBV9
d_call: -
j_call: TRBJ1-1
clone_size: once
cdr3_nt: TGTGCCAGCAGCCTAACGGGGGACACTGAAGCTTTCTTT
cdr3_aa: CASSLTGDTEAFF

v_call: TRBV29-1
d_call: -
j_call: TRBJ1-4
clone_size: once
cdr3_nt: TGCAGCGTTGAGTTGAGACAGATAGTAGGAAAACTGTTTTTT
cdr3_aa: CSVELRQIVGKLFF

v_call: TRBV29-1
d_call: -
j_call: TRBJ1-1
clone_size: -
cdr3_nt: TGCAGCGTGGCATATCACAGGGTTGAGAACACTGAAGCTTTCTTT
cdr3_aa: CSVAYHRVENTEAFF

v_call: TRBV5-5
d_call: TRBD1
j_call: TRBJ1-1
clone_size: -
cdr3_nt: TGTGCCAGCAGCGGAACTAGGGGGCATGATGAAGCTTTCTTT
cdr3_aa: CASSGTRGHDEAFF

v_call: TRBV30
d_call: TRBD1
j_call: TRBJ1-2
clone_size: -
cdr3_nt: TGTGCCTGGAGAAAGGACAGGGAAGGCTACACCTTC
cdr3_aa: CAWRKDREGYTF

v_call: TRBV6-4
d_call: TRBD2
j_call: TRBJ2-1
clone_size: -
cdr3_nt: TGTGCCAGCAGCCTAACTAGCGGGGGGGCCAATGAGCAGTTCTTC
cdr3_aa: CASSLTSGGANEQFF

v_call: TRBV7-2
d_call: -
j_call: TRBJ2-1
clone_size: -
cdr3_nt: TGTGCCAGCAGCTTAGCACCACTGACAAATGGCAATGAGCAGTTCTTC
cdr3_aa: CASSLAPLTNGNEQFF

v_call: TRBV30
d_call: TRBD1
j_call: TRBJ2-5
clone_size: -
cdr3_nt: TGTGCCTGGACTACCGGGACAGGGGGCATGGAGACCCAGTACTTC
cdr3_aa: CAWTTGTGGMETQYF

v_call: TRBV23-1
d_call: TRBD1
j_call: TRBJ1-2
clone_size: -
cdr3_nt: TGCGCCACCTCCTGGGTTAGGACAGGGGGCGCGGCGGGCTACACCTTC
cdr3_aa: CATSWVRTGGAAGYTF

v_call: TRBV7-2
d_call: -
j_call: TRBJ1-2
clone_size: -
cdr3_nt: TGTGCCAGCACCCCCTTGGGCGACTATGGCTACACCTTC
cdr3_aa: CASTPLGDYGYTF

v_call: TRBV6-5
d_call: -
j_call: TRBJ2-6
clone_size: -
cdr3_nt: TGTGCCAGCACCGACATAGGGGCCAACGTCCTGACTTTC
cdr3_aa: CASTDIGANVLTF

v_call: TRBV25-1
d_call: TRBD2
j_call: TRBJ2-5
clone_size: -
cdr3_nt: TGTGCCAGCAGAGCTATAGCGGGGGGCGGAGAGACCCAGTACTTC
cdr3_aa: CASRAIAGGGETQYF

v_call: TRBV6-4
d_call: TRBD2
j_call: TRBJ2-2
clone_size: -
cdr3_nt: TGTGCCAGCAGAGCAGCGGGGGCCAACACCGGGGAGCTGTTTTTT
cdr3_aa: CASRAAGANTGELFF

v_call: TRBV9
d_call: -
j_call: TRBJ2-1
clone_size: -
cdr3_nt: TGTGCCAGCAGCTTACTAGGGGGTTCTGAGCAGTTCTTC
cdr3_aa: CASSLLGGSEQFF

v_call: TRBV7-8
d_call: -
j_call: TRBJ1-1
clone_size: -
cdr3_nt: TGTGCCAGCAGCTCCCGGGCGGGGGAGAACACTGAAGCTTTCTTT
cdr3_aa: CASSSRAGENTEAFF

v_call: TRBV7-7
d_call: -
j_call: TRBJ2-7
clone_size: -
cdr3_nt: TGTGCTAGCAGCTACGACTATCCCGACGGGAAATACCTCTACGAGCAGTACTTC
cdr3_aa: CASSYDYPDGKYLYEQYF

v_call: TRBV19
d_call: -
j_call: TRBJ1-4
clone_size: -
cdr3_nt: TGTGCCAGTAGCGAGGAGGCCACACTAAGGAATGAAAAACTGTTTTTT
cdr3_aa: CASSEEATLRNEKLFF

v_call: TRBV2
d_call: TRBD1
j_call: TRBJ1-2
clone_size: -
cdr3_nt: TGTGCCAGCGTCGAGACAGGGGCTAGCTATGGCTACACCTTC
cdr3_aa: CASVETGASYGYTF

v_call: TRBV7-9
d_call: TRBD2
j_call: TRBJ2-7
clone_size: -
cdr3_nt: TGTGCCAGCAGCCCCCCTACTAGCGGGCCGCCGAACTTC
cdr3_aa: CASSPPTSGPPNF

v_call: TRBV4-3
d_call: -
j_call: TRBJ2-2
clone_size: few
cdr3_nt: TGCGCCAGCAGCCAAGGGGCGGGTTCGAACACCGGGGAGCTGTTTTTT
cdr3_aa: CASSQGAGSNTGELFF

v_call: TRBV11-3
d_call: TRBD1
j_call: TRBJ1-2
clone_size: -
cdr3_nt: TGTGCCAGCAGCACTAGGGGGACAGCATTCTATGGCTACACCTTC
cdr3_aa: CASSTRGTAFYGYTF

v_call: TRBV5-1
d_call: -
j_call: TRBJ1-1
clone_size: -
cdr3_nt: TGCGCCAGCAATCCCGGGAACACGCCTGAAGCTTTCTTT
cdr3_aa: CASNPGNTPEAFF

v_call: TRBV4-3
d_call: TRBD2
j_call: TRBJ2-2
clone_size: once
cdr3_nt: TGCGCCAGCAGCCAAACTAGCGGGGCAAGGGAGCTGTTTTTT
cdr3_aa: CASSQTSGARELFF

v_call: TRBV11-3
d_call: -
j_call: TRBJ2-6
clone_size: -
cdr3_nt: TGTGCCAGCAGCTTAATACAGGGCCTCTCTGGGGCCAACGTCCTGACTTTC
cdr3_aa: CASSLIQGLSGANVLTF

v_call: TRBV19
d_call: TRBD1
j_call: TRBJ1-2
clone_size: -
cdr3_nt: TGTGCCAGTAGTATCGTACAGGGGGCGCATAATGGCTACACCTTC
cdr3_aa: CASSIVQGAHNGYTF

v_call: TRBV19
d_call: TRBD1
j_call: TRBJ1-5
clone_size: -
cdr3_nt: TGTGCCAGTAGTTCCCGGACAGGGGGAAGTCAGCCCCAGCATTTT
cdr3_aa: CASSSRTGGSQPQHF

v_call: TRBV9
d_call: TRBD2
j_call: TRBJ2-2
clone_size: -
cdr3_nt: TGTGCCAGCAGCTCACGGACTAGCGGGGGCCATAAGAACACCGGGGAGCTGTTTTTT
cdr3_aa: CASSSRTSGGHKNTGELFF

v_call: TRBV6-5
d_call: TRBD1
j_call: TRBJ1-5
clone_size: -
cdr3_nt: TGTGCCAGCAGACTGGACAGGGGGAATCAGCCCCAGCATTTT
cdr3_aa: CASRLDRGNQPQHF

v_call: TRBV27
d_call: TRBD2
j_call: TRBJ2-6
clone_size: -
cdr3_nt: TGTGCCAGCAGCCCGGGACTAATAGGGCGTGGGGCCAACGTCCTGACTTTC
cdr3_aa: CASSPGLIGRGANVLTF

v_call: TRBV6-5
d_call: TRBD2
j_call: TRBJ2-1
clone_size: -
cdr3_nt: TGTGCCAGCAGTTACGGGGAGGGTATTGAGCAGTTCTTC
cdr3_aa: CASSYGEGIEQFF